This T cell receptor beta chain was profiled in a study of CD8 T cells in ankylosing spondylitis. Study-wide results and caveats: Disease-associated clones were CD8+ and fairly uncommon in peripheral blood. Enrichment of disease-linked clones was reportedly significant in matched ankylosing spondylitis synovial fluid. What seemed typical of ankylosing spondylitis blood was a TCR beta motif built from several highly homologous variants. Earlier work had already found some motif variants in reactive arthritis synovial fluid and blood.

This clonotype has more than one count but fewer than ten. The antigen remains unidentified. Libraries of TCR beta came from quantitative 5'-RACE with molecular barcodes. From the 5' RACE reads, TCRdb called clonotypes with MiXCR, one entry per CDR3 protein. Of some 220,000 distinct CDR3 sequences in the sample, 6% to 8.5% were seen once. The CDR3 is 13 residues long. Germline values: CDR1 MGHRA, CDR2 YSYEKL. Trimming removed 1 base from V and 7 bases from J; junction bases left unmatched: 3. V usage is TRBV4-1 and J usage is TRBJ1-1; TRBD1 agrees at 7 bases. This clonotype was sampled from a male donor with ankylosing spondylitis. Specimen: blood, either unsorted or a sorted T cell fraction (not recorded which). The CDR3 loop is CASSQGGTVEAFF. CDR3 coding DNA: TGCGCCAGCAGCCAAGGAGGGACAGTTGAAGCTTTCTTT.